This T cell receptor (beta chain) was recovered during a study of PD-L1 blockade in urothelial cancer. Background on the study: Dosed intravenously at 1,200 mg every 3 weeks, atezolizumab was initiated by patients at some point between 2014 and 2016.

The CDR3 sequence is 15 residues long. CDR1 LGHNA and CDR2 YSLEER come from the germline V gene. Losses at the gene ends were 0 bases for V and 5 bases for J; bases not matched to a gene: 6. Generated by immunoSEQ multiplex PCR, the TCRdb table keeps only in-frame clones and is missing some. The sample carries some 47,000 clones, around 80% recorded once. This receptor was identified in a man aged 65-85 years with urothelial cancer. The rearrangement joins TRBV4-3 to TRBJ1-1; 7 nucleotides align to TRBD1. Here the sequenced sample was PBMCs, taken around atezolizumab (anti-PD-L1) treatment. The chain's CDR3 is CASSQDPQQGTEAFF. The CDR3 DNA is TGCGCCAGCAGCCAAGATCCCCAACAGGGGACTGAAGCTTTCTTT.